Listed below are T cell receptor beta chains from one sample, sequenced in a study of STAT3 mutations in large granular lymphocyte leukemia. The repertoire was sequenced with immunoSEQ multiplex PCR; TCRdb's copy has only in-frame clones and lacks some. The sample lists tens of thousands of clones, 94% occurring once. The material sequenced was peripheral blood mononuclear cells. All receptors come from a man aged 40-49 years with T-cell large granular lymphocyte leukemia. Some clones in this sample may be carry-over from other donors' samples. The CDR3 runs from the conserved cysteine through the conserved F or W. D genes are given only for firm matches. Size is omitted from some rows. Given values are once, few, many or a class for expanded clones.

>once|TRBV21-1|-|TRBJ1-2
TGTGCCAGCAGCAAAGCGCAAAGTCCTGGGTTTCCTAACTATGGCTACACCTTC
CASSKAQSPGFPNYGYTF
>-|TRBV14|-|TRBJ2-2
TGTGCCAGCAGCCAACCTCACACCGGGGAGCTGTTTTTT
CASSQPHTGELFF
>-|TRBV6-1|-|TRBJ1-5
TGTGCCAGCACCGGGGGACCGGGGGATCAGCCCCAGCATTTT
CASTGGPGDQPQHF
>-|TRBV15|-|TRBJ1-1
TGTGCCACCAGCACCGGGGGGTTTGCGGGCACTGAAGCTTTCTTT
CATSTGGFAGTEAFF
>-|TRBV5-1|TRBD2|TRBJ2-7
TGCGCCAGCAGCTTGATGGGGGGGGAGCCTTACGAGCAGTACTTC
CASSLMGGEPYEQYF
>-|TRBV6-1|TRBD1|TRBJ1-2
TGTGCCAGCTCCCCTCAGGGGGCGTGGGAAGGCTACACCTTC
CASSPQGAWEGYTF
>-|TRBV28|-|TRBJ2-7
TGTGCCAGCATTTCATCGACCCCCGTTGAGCAGTACTTC
CASISSTPVEQYF
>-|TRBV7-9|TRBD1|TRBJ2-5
TGTGCCAGCAGCGCCTCCACCGGGACAGGGGGAAGGGGAAAGACCCAGTACTTC
CASSASTGTGGRGKTQYF
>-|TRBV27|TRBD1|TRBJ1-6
TGTGCCGCCAGGGGTCTCGACAGGGGGAATTCACCCCTCCACTTT
CAARGLDRGNSPLHF
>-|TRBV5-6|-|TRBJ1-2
TGTGCCAGCAGCTTCCCGGGTGGCGGAGACGGCTACACCTTC
CASSFPGGGDGYTF
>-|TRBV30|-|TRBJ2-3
TGTGCCTGGAGTGTAACGCTGGCGGGGGATACGCAGTATTTT
CAWSVTLAGDTQYF
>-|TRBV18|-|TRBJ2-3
TGTGCCAGCTCACCTAGCACAGATACGCAGTATTTT
CASSPSTDTQYF
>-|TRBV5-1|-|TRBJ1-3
TGCGCCAGCAGCTTGGGGTCGGCACCGTCTGGAAACACCATATATTTT
CASSLGSAPSGNTIYF
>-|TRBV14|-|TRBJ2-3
TGTGCCAGCAGCCAAGGTATCGCAGATACGCAGTATTTT
CASSQGIADTQYF
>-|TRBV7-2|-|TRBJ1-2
TGTGCCAGCAGCCCAGGACTCTCTGGGTATGGCTACACCTTC
CASSPGLSGYGYTF
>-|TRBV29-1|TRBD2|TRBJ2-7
TGCAGCATCCTGAAACTAGCGGGACTCTCCTACGAGCAGTACTTC
CSILKLAGLSYEQYF
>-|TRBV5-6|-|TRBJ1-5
TGTGCCAGCAGCTTGAGGGGGATCGGTCAGCCCCAGCATTTT
CASSLRGIGQPQHF
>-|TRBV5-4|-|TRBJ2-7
TGTGCCGTCGGCCGTCGGACCGCAGGGTTGAACGAGCAGTACTTC
CAVGRRTAGLNEQYF
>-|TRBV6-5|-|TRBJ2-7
TGTGCCAGCAGTTACGGGACGGGGCCAGCCTACGAGCAGTACTTC
CASSYGTGPAYEQYF
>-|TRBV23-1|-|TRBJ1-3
TGCGCCAGCAGTCAACCGCAAAACTCTGGAAACACCATATATTTT
CASSQPQNSGNTIYF
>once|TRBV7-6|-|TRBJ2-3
TGTGCCAGTACCCGGGAGTCTACAGATACGCAGTATTTT
CASTRESTDTQYF
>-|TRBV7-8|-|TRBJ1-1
TGTGCCAGCAGCTCGAAGGGGGAGGGCACTGAAGCTTTCTTT
CASSSKGEGTEAFF
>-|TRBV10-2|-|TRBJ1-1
TGCGCCAGCAGTGAGCCGTGGACAGAGAACACTGAAGCTTTCTTT
CASSEPWTENTEAFF
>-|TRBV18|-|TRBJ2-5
TGTGCCAGCTCACCCACGGGGGCCTACCAAGAGACCCAGTACTTC
CASSPTGAYQETQYF
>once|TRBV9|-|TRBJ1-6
TGTGCCAGCAGCGTAGATGTGGGCCCTTCACCCCTCCACTTT
CASSVDVGPSPLHF